This entry describes one T cell receptor (beta chain). This entry belongs to a study of technical replicates of blood from several donors. This table comes from immunoSEQ multiplex PCR, and its TCRdb copy is limited to in-frame clones, with some not included. The table has roughly 71,000 clones, approximately 93% seen once. This receptor was taken from a human donor in good health. The sample was T cells isolated from PBMCs.

The CDR3 DNA sequence: TGTGCCAGCAGCTTTGGCAGTCCCTTCCAAGAGACCCAGTACTTC. Protein sequence: CASSFGSPFQETQYF. The V call is TRBV5-6, the J call TRBJ2-5; D ambiguous. CDR3 length equals 15 residues. V lost 2 bases to trimming and J lost 1 base, with 12 bases between them. Germline CDR1 and CDR2: SGHDT and YYEEEE.